These T cell receptor beta chains were read from a single sample in a study of ipilimumab plus nivolumab after autologous stem cell transplantation. Sequencing used immunoSEQ multiplex PCR; TCRdb keeps in-frame clones, though not all of them. The sample lists tens of thousands of clones; approximately 86% were seen once. The source was PBMCs, collected in a trial of ipilimumab plus nivolumab as post-transplant consolidation. Source of these receptors: a male donor with diffuse large B-cell lymphoma. Each CDR3 is given with its conserved first and last residue. Fields, in order: CDR3 DNA, CDR3 protein, V gene, D gene, J gene, clone size. A D gene is named only where the DNA matches it firmly. Clone size is given for some rows only: seen once, a few or many times, or a class if the clone is expanded.

CDR3 DNA: TGTGCCAGTAGCGCGGGGGCCCGATACGAGCAGTACTTC
CDR3 protein: CASSAGARYEQYF
V gene: TRBV19
D gene: .
J gene: TRBJ2-7
clone size: .

CDR3 DNA: TGCGCCAGCAGTAGGGGCGGGGGAAGCACAGATACGCAGTATTTT
CDR3 protein: CASSRGGGSTDTQYF
V gene: TRBV5-1
D gene: TRBD2
J gene: TRBJ2-3
clone size: .

CDR3 DNA: TGCAGCGTCCGGAATTGGGCAGGGCAGAATTCAGATACGCAGTATTTT
CDR3 protein: CSVRNWAGQNSDTQYF
V gene: TRBV29-1
D gene: .
J gene: TRBJ2-3
clone size: .

CDR3 DNA: TGTGCCAGCACCCGCGGGGCCCAAGAGACCCAGTACTTC
CDR3 protein: CASTRGAQETQYF
V gene: TRBV25-1
D gene: .
J gene: TRBJ2-5
clone size: few

CDR3 DNA: TGTGCCAGCACCCGAGGGACATTGGTGTATGGTGGCTACACCTTC
CDR3 protein: CASTRGTLVYGGYTF
V gene: TRBV5-6
D gene: .
J gene: TRBJ1-2
clone size: .

CDR3 DNA: TGTGCCAGTAGTAACCAAATTGGGACAGGGGACACCGGGGAGCTGTTTTTT
CDR3 protein: CASSNQIGTGDTGELFF
V gene: TRBV19
D gene: TRBD1
J gene: TRBJ2-2
clone size: .

CDR3 DNA: TGTGCCAGCAGCCCTGGCCGGGCCAATCAGCCCCAGCATTTT
CDR3 protein: CASSPGRANQPQHF
V gene: TRBV7-2
D gene: .
J gene: TRBJ1-5
clone size: .

CDR3 DNA: TGTGCCAGCAGTGAAGGAAGGGGACAAACCTTC
CDR3 protein: CASSEGRGQTF
V gene: TRBV2
D gene: .
J gene: TRBJ1-5
clone size: .

CDR3 DNA: TGCAGCGGCGGGTATCAAGAGACCCAGTACTTC
CDR3 protein: CSGGYQETQYF
V gene: TRBV29-1
D gene: .
J gene: TRBJ2-5
clone size: once

CDR3 DNA: TGTGCCAGCTCACCACTTGCTAGCGGGGGGTCCTACGAGCAGTACTTC
CDR3 protein: CASSPLASGGSYEQYF
V gene: TRBV18
D gene: TRBD2
J gene: TRBJ2-7
clone size: .

CDR3 DNA: TGTGCCAGTAGCCTCTCCGAAGGGGACATCATACTTGCAACTAATGAAAAACTGTTTTTT
CDR3 protein: CASSLSEGDIILATNEKLFF
V gene: TRBV19
D gene: .
J gene: TRBJ1-4
clone size: .

CDR3 DNA: TGTGCCAGCAGCGTAGAGTATAATTCACCCCTCCACTTT
CDR3 protein: CASSVEYNSPLHF
V gene: TRBV9
D gene: .
J gene: TRBJ1-6
clone size: .